Below are 16 T cell receptor beta chains sequenced from a single sample in a study of blood T cell repertoires in COVID-19. Using immunoSEQ multiplex PCR, the repertoire was profiled, and TCRdb retains in-frame clones only, with some absent. The sample carries some 400,000 clones, 70% to 90% recorded once. The source material was peripheral blood. These receptors all stem from a human donor in a cohort sampled during active COVID-19.

The chain employs TRBV5-4 and TRBJ2-1, with 8 bases fitting TRBD2. From germline, CDR1 is SGHNT and CDR2 YYREEE (reference sequence). The CDR3 has 16 amino acids. The V gene end was trimmed by 3 bases and the J gene end by 7 bases; junction bases not matched to a gene: 12. In DNA, the CDR3 is TGTGCCAGCAGCTCCCGAGTCGCGGGAGGCTATAATGAGCAGTTCTTC. This gives the protein CASSSRVAGGYNEQFF.

This CDR3 is CASSRGTSTYNEQFF. The CDR3 nucleotides are TGTGCCAGCAGCCGGGGGACTAGCACCTACAATGAGCAGTTCTTC. This chain connects TRBV7-7 to TRBJ2-1; the match to TRBD2 covers 9 bases. Trimming took 5 bases from V and 2 from J; bases not matched to a gene: 4. Germline V CDR1 and CDR2: SSHAT, FNYEAQ (reference sequence). The CDR3 totals 15 residues.

J is TRBJ1-6 and V is TRBV6-5; D is unresolved. The CDR3 loop spans 16 amino acids. V lost 0 bases and J lost 10, with 16 bases in between. Germline CDR1 MNHEY, CDR2 SVGAGI. The CDR3 bases are TGTGCCAGCAGTTACTCCGGGAGCTCTCGGCGATCACCCCTCCACTTT. Its translation: CASSYSGSSRRSPLHF.

The chain has TRBV28 and TRBJ2-1; D is ambiguous. Trimming shortened V by 7 bases and J by 4 bases, and 11 bases separated the two germline ends. Germline lookup yields CDR1 MDHEN and CDR2 SYDVKM. The CDR3 consists of 13 residues. The CDR3 is CASTAQMYNEQFF. CDR3 DNA: TGTGCCAGCACCGCCCAGATGTACAATGAGCAGTTCTTC.

The CDR3 region has the DNA TGCGCCAGCAGCAATAGGCATGACAGGGGCGCTGAAGCTTTCTTT. Translated, it gives CASSNRHDRGAEAFF. The gene calls are TRBV5-1 and TRBJ1-1, with TRBD1 identical over 8 bases. Germline V gives CDR1 SGHRS, CDR2 YFSETQ. CDR3 size: 15 residues. V lost 4 bases and J lost 6; bases outside the gene matches: 11.

As to this clone: Different DNA sequences within this sample yield the same CDR3. The gene calls are TRBV2 and TRBJ2-5; 8 bases are a match to TRBD1. The germline V gene encodes CDR1 SNHLY and CDR2 FYNNEI. The CDR3 is 13 amino acids. Trimming cost V 6 bases and J 5 bases; bases outside gene matches: 5. The CDR3: CASRRTGQETQYF. The CDR3 DNA is TGTGCCAGCAGGAGGACAGGGCAGGAGACCCAGTACTTC.

The CDR3 DNA reads TGTGCCAGCGGGGAGACAGGGCTGGGTGAGCAGTTCTTC. Protein: CASGETGLGEQFF. The rearrangement uses TRBV6-5 and TRBJ2-1; TRBD1 agrees at 7 bases. V gave up 8 bases and J gave up 9 bases; unmatched junction bases: 10. The CDR3 sequence is 13 residues long. CDR1 is MNHEY and CDR2 is SVGAGI in the germline V gene.

This clone came up a few times. The chain links TRBV3-1 (or the pseudogene TRBV3-2) to TRBJ2-7; 9 positions match TRBD1. V was pared by 0 bases and J by 6 bases, with 6 bases of the junction left unmatched. Germline V CDR1 and CDR2: LGHDT, YNNKEL (reference sequence). This CDR3 has 15 residues. The CDR3 here is CASSQDFTGGGEQYF. CDR3 sequence (DNA): TGTGCCAGCAGCCAAGATTTCACAGGGGGCGGCGAGCAGTACTTC.

The gene calls are TRBV5-1 and TRBJ2-2; 7 bases line up with TRBD2. Trimming took 2 bases from V and 8 from J; bases not matched to a gene: 6. The CDR3 contains 14 residues. Germline CDR1 SGHRS, CDR2 YFSETQ. The chain's CDR3 is CASSFWAGAGELFF. The CDR3 DNA reads TGCGCCAGCAGCTTTTGGGCGGGAGCTGGGGAGCTGTTTTTT.

This chain's CDR3 is CASRVAGDNEQFF. The CDR3 DNA sequence: TGCGCCAGCAGAGTAGCGGGGGACAATGAGCAGTTCTTC. V gene TRBV5-1 combines with J gene TRBJ2-1; 9 bases line up with TRBD2. Looked up from germline, CDR1 is SGHRS and CDR2 is YFSETQ. The trim removed 5 bases at V and 5 bases at J, leaving 2 bases unmatched. The CDR3 consists of 13 residues. The variable domain in full, with the rest retrieved from reference TRBV5-1 and TRBJ2-1, is KAGVTQTPRYLIKTRGQQVTLSCSPISGHRSVSWYQQTPGQGLQFLFEYFSETQRNKGNFPGRFSGRQFSNSRSEMNVSTLELGDSALYLCASRVAGDNEQFFGPGTRLTVL.

The chain couples TRBV6-5 to TRBJ1-1, with a weak D call TRBD1 (6 bases). The CDR3 contains 15 residues. Deletions cut 2 bases from V and 3 bases from J, with 13 bases between. Germline V gene data show CDR1 as MNHEY and CDR2 as SVGAGI. The CDR3 sequence: CASSYAITGYTEAFF. The CDR3 bases are TGTGCCAGCAGTTACGCCATAACAGGGTACACTGAAGCTTTCTTT.

The chain joins TRBV6-6 to TRBJ1-1; 8 bases line up with TRBD1. The germline CDR1 and CDR2 sequences are MNHNY and SVGAGI (reference sequence). The CDR3 totals 15 residues. Losses at the gene ends were 0 bases for V and 10 bases for J; bases not matched to a gene: 10. The CDR3 DNA reads TGTGCCAGCAGTTACTCTGGACAGGGTGAGGTGGGAGCTTTCTTT. Protein sequence: CASSYSGQGEVGAFF.

The V call is TRBV4-2, the J call TRBJ2-7, with D possibly TRBD1 on 6 matching bases. The CDR3 sequence is 17 residues long. Germline values: CDR1 LGHNA, CDR2 YNFKEQ. Trimming removed 1 base at V and 0 bases at J, with 16 bases between. CDR3 coding DNA: TGTGCCAGCAGCCAAGGCCTAGGGACACTCAGCTCCTACGAGCAGTACTTC. Protein: CASSQGLGTLSSYEQYF.

V usage is TRBV27 and J usage is TRBJ2-5, with 7 nucleotides matching TRBD2. V was pared by 2 bases and J by 9 bases, with 0 bases of the junction left unmatched. The germline CDR1 and CDR2 sequences are MNHEY and SMNVEV (reference sequence). This CDR3 region has 11 residues. CDR3 nucleotide sequence: TGTGCCAGCAGTTTAGGGGGGGCCCAGTACTTC. Its protein is CASSLGGAQYF.

The J gene is TRBJ2-4, the V gene TRBV5-1; 9 bases fit TRBD1. CDR3 length: 17 residues. Unmatched junction bases numbered 8, after V lost 4 bases and J lost 0 bases. From germline, CDR1 is SGHRS and CDR2 YFSETQ. Written as DNA, the CDR3 is TGCGCCAGCAGCGCGGGACAGGGCGATGGAGCCAAAAACATTCAGTACTTC. Its protein is CASSAGQGDGAKNIQYF.

Comment on this clone: The junction shows a germline mismatch at one end, possibly a read error. The chain employs TRBV19 and TRBJ1-4; no definite D call. The CDR3 has 12 amino acids. CDR1 and CDR2 (germline): LNHDA, SQIVND (reference sequence). The CDR3 reads CASTIAGEKLFF. The CDR3 region has the DNA TGTGCCAGTACTATAGCGGGTGAAAAACTGTTTTTT.